This T cell receptor beta chain was recovered during a study of shared clonotypes between healthy human individuals. The study's findings and limits: Generation probabilities of non-shared clonotypes were lower (relative to those shared by all four donors). Shared clonotypes: about 4.6% naive CD4, around 3.5% naive CD8, roughly 2.4% memory CD4, about 0.41% memory CD8.

Notes on this clone: What it binds is not known.

The CDR3 loop spans 14 amino acids. CDR1 is MGHRA and CDR2 is YSYEKL in the germline V gene. With 1 base removed from V and 3 bases from J, the gap between germline ends came to 10 bases. CD4+ cells yielded CD45RA+ naive and CD45RA-negative memory subsets. Assay: immunoSEQ multiplex PCR; the TCRdb copy retains only in-frame clones and omits some. The data hold under 600,000 clones, with almost 97% observed a single time. This chain connects TRBV4-1 to TRBJ2-7, with D perhaps TRBD2 (5 bases). The clonotype was recovered from a woman in her 30s in good health. What was sequenced was naive CD4+ T cells sorted from blood. Described subset: CD45RA+ positively selected. Written as DNA, the CDR3 is TGCGCCAGCAGCCAAGGTATAGCGTACTACGAGCAGTACTTC. Translated, it gives CASSQGIAYYEQYF.